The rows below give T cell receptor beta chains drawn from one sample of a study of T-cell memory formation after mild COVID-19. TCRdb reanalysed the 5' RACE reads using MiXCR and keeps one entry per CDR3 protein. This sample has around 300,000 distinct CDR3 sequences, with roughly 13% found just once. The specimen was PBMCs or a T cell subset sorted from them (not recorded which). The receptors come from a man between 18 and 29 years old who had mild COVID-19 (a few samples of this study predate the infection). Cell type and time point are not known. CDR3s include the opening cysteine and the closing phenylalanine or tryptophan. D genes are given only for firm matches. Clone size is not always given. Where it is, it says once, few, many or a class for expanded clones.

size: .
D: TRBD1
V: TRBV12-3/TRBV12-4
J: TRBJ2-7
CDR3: CASSVGQGEGYEQYF
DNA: TGTGCCAGCAGTGTGGGACAGGGGGAAGGTTACGAGCAGTACTTC

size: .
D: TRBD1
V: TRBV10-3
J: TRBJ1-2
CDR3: CAISALEGAYGYTF
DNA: TGTGCCATCAGCGCCCTGGAGGGGGCGTATGGCTACACCTTC

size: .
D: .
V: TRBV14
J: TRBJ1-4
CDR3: CASSQRWGTNEKLFF
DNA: TGTGCCAGCAGCCAACGTTGGGGAACTAATGAAAAACTGTTTTTT

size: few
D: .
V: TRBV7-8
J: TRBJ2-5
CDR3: CASSFTPGDQRGETQYF
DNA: TGTGCCAGCAGCTTCACCCCTGGGGACCAACGTGGAGAGACCCAGTACTTC

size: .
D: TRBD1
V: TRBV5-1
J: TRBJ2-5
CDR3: CASSTGQAQETQYF
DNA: TGCGCCAGCAGCACCGGACAGGCCCAAGAGACCCAGTACTTC

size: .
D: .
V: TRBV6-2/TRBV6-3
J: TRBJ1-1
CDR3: CASSYATARNTEAFF
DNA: TGTGCCAGCAGTTACGCGACGGCCCGGAACACTGAAGCTTTCTTT

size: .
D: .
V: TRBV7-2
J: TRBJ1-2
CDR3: CASSLPGEYYGYTF
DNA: TGTGCCAGCAGCCTCCCTGGGGAATACTATGGCTACACCTTC

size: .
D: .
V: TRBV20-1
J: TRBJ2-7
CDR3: CSARGGGFLYEQYF
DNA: TGCAGTGCTAGAGGGGGGGGCTTCCTTTACGAGCAGTACTTC

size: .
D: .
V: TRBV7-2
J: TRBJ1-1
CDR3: CASSLTSSPDTEAFF
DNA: TGTGCCAGCAGCTTAACGAGTAGTCCGGACACTGAAGCTTTCTTT

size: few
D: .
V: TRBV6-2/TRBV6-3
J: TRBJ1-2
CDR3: CASSYLGRSYGYTF
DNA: TGTGCCAGCAGTTACCTGGGCCGGTCCTATGGCTACACCTTC

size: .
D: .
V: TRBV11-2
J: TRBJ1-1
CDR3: CASTPGPENTEAFF
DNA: TGTGCCAGCACCCCTGGCCCAGAGAACACTGAAGCTTTCTTT

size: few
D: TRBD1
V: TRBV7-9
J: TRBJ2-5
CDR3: CASSTRTGGPQETQYF
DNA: TGTGCCAGCAGCACCCGGACAGGGGGCCCCCAAGAGACCCAGTACTTC

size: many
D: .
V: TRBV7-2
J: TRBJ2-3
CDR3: CASSLNPPGADTQYF
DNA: TGTGCCAGCAGCTTAAACCCCCCAGGCGCAGATACGCAGTATTTT

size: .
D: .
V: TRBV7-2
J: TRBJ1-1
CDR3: CASSIDARDTEAFF
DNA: TGTGCCAGCAGCATCGACGCTAGGGACACTGAAGCTTTCTTT

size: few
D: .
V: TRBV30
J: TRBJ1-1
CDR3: CAWSRGMNTEAFF
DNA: TGTGCCTGGTCAAGGGGTATGAACACTGAAGCTTTCTTT

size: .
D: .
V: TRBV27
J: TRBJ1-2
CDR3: CASSLVGGGGNYGYTF
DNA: TGTGCCAGCAGTTTGGTTGGAGGGGGGGGAAACTATGGCTACACCTTC

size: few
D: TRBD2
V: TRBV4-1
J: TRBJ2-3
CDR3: CASSLGLGQTDTQYF
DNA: TGCGCCAGCAGTCTGGGACTAGGTCAGACAGATACGCAGTATTTT

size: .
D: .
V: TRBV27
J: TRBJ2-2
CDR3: CASSFDYREGWGGELFF
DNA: TGTGCCAGCAGTTTCGACTATAGGGAAGGATGGGGTGGGGAGCTGTTTTTT

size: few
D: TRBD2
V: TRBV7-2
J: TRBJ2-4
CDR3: CASSFQRGRGAKNIQYF
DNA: TGTGCCAGCAGCTTCCAGCGGGGGCGAGGTGCCAAAAACATTCAGTACTTC

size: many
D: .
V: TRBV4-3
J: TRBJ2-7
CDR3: CASSQGVGKTSYEQYF
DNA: TGCGCCAGCAGCCAAGGGGTAGGCAAGACATCCTACGAGCAGTACTTC

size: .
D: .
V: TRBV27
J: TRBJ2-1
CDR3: CASSFLFDSGREQFF
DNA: TGTGCCAGCAGTTTCCTCTTCGATAGTGGCCGAGAGCAGTTCTTC

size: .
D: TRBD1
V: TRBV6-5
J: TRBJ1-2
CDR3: CASRYTGGYGYTF
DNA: TGTGCCAGCAGATATACAGGGGGCTATGGCTACACCTTC

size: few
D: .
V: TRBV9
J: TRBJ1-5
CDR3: CASSVGTNQPQHF
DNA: TGTGCCAGCAGCGTAGGGACCAATCAGCCCCAGCATTTT

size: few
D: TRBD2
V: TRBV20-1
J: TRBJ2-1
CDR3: CSATIAGGDDNEQFF
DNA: TGCAGTGCGACCATAGCGGGGGGCGACGACAATGAGCAGTTCTTC

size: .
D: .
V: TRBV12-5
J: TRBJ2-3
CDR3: CASGPGPTDTQYF
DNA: TGTGCTAGTGGTCCGGGACCCACAGATACGCAGTATTTT

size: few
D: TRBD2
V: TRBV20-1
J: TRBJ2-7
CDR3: CSARGLPGGGSYEQYF
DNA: TGCAGTGCTAGGGGTCTCCCAGGCGGGGGTTCCTACGAGCAGTACTTC

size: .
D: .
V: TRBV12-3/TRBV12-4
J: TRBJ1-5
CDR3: CASSQVPGRRQPQHF
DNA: TGTGCCAGCAGCCAAGTCCCAGGGCGCAGGCAGCCCCAGCATTTT

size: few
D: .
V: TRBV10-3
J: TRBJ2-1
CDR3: CAISDRGSGNEQFF
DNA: TGTGCCATCAGTGACCGGGGGTCAGGAAATGAGCAGTTCTTC

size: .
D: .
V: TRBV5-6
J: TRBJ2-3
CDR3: CASSRGQGDTQYF
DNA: TGTGCCAGCAGCCGGGGGCAAGGAGATACGCAGTATTTT

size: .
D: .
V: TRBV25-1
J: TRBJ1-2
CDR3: CASTNGEFGYGYTF
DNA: TGTGCCAGCACCAACGGGGAATTCGGCTATGGCTACACCTTC

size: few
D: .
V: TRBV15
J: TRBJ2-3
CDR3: CATSRAPVGTDTQYF
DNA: TGTGCCACCAGCAGAGCCCCCGTGGGCACAGATACGCAGTATTTT

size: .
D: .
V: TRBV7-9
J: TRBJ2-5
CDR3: CASSPGWGETQYF
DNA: TGTGCCAGCAGCCCCGGCTGGGGGGAGACCCAGTACTTC

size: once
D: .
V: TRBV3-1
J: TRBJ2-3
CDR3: CASSQVVGYRLTDTQYF
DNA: TGTGCCAGCAGCCAAGTAGTGGGTTACAGGCTGACAGATACGCAGTATTTT

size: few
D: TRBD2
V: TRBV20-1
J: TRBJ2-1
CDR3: CSATRTSGGDEQFF
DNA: TGCAGTGCTACCCGGACTAGCGGGGGCGATGAGCAGTTCTTC

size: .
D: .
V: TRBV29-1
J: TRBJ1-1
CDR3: CSVDQAPNTEAFF
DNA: TGCAGCGTTGATCAGGCTCCGAACACTGAAGCTTTCTTT

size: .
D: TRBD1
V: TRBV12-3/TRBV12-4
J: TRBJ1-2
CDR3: CASRLGGLGGYTF
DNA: TGTGCCAGCAGGCTAGGGGGCCTCGGTGGCTACACCTTC

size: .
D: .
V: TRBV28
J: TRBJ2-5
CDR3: CASSRGHARETQYF
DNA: TGTGCCAGCAGTCGGGGCCACGCCCGGGAGACCCAGTACTTC

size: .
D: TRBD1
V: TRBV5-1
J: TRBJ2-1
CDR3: CASSSGQGWNEQFF
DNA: TGCGCCAGCAGCTCGGGACAGGGATGGAATGAGCAGTTCTTC

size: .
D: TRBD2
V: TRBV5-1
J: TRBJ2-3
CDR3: CASSPRTSGGLTDTQYF
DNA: TGCGCCAGCAGCCCCCGGACTAGCGGGGGCCTCACAGATACGCAGTATTTT

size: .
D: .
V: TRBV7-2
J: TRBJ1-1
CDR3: CASSSAPSGIAFF
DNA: TGTGCCAGCAGCTCCGCCCCTTCAGGGATCGCTTTCTTT

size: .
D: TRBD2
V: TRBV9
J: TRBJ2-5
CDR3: CASSDLAGGGWETQYF
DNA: TGTGCCAGCAGCGATCTAGCGGGGGGGGGATGGGAGACCCAGTACTTC

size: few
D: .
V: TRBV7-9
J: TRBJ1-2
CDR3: CASSLGGLNYGYTF
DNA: TGTGCCAGCAGCTTAGGGGGGCTTAACTATGGCTACACCTTC

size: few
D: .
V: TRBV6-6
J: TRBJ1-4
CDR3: CASSYGGVSTTNEKLFF
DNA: TGTGCCAGCAGTTACGGGGGGGTTTCGACAACTAATGAAAAACTGTTTTTT

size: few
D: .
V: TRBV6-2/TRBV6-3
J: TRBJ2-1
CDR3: CASTMRNSNEQFF
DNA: TGTGCCAGCACGATGCGTAATAGCAATGAGCAGTTCTTC

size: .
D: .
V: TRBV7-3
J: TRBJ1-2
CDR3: CASSLDPAGGYTF
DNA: TGTGCCAGCAGCTTGGACCCAGCTGGTGGCTACACCTTC

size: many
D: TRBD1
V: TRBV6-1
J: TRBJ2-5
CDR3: CASSTRQGRETQYF
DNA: TGTGCCAGCAGTACTCGACAGGGGCGAGAGACCCAGTACTTC